These 23 T cell receptor beta chains share one sample of origin, sequenced in a study of blood T cell repertoires in COVID-19. Sequencing was performed with immunoSEQ multiplex PCR; in TCRdb, only in-frame clones are kept and a portion is missing. The sample shows 250,000 or so clones, 89% of them seen only once. Sequencing used peripheral blood. All receptors derive from a woman between 35 and 50 years old who had recovered from COVID-19.

This chain uses TRBV11-2 with TRBJ2-1, with 9 bases that match TRBD2. Trimming cost V 4 bases and J 0 bases; bases outside gene matches: 7. Germline V CDR1 and CDR2: SGHAT, FQNNGV. The CDR3 length is 17 residues. CDR3 loop: CASSWYDSGSSYNEQFF. CDR3 nucleotide sequence: TGTGCCAGCAGCTGGTACGATAGCGGGAGCTCCTACAATGAGCAGTTCTTC.

V usage is TRBV9 and J usage is TRBJ1-2; D perhaps matches TRBD1 (5 bases). Trimming removed 2 bases at V and 8 bases at J, with 16 bases between. Per germline, CDR1 SGDLS and CDR2 YYNGEE. The CDR3 contains 14 residues. CDR3 amino acids: CASSVDGGLGGYTF. CDR3 nucleotides: TGTGCCAGCAGCGTCGACGGGGGACTCGGCGGCTACACCTTC.

This chain joins TRBV5-4 and TRBJ1-1, with D unresolved. CDR3 size: 15 residues. Germline V gives CDR1 SGHNT, CDR2 YYREEE (reference sequence). Between the trimmed V and J ends, which lost 2 bases and 5 bases, there was a span of 16 bases. The CDR3, as DNA: TGTGCCAGCAGCTTTGATCGGGTAGGTAGGACTGAAGCTTTCTTT. Translated: CASSFDRVGRTEAFF.

The chain recombines TRBV18 with TRBJ2-5; no clear D gene. Trimming pared 3 bases from V and 3 bases from J, leaving 8 bases between. This CDR3 has 13 residues. CDR1 is KGHSH, CDR2 LQKENI, per germline. This CDR3 is CASSPPSKETQYF. The CDR3 DNA reads TGTGCCAGCTCACCGCCCAGTAAAGAGACCCAGTACTTC.

The rearrangement joins TRBV9 to TRBJ2-2; tentative D call: TRBD2 (6 bases). Deletions cut 4 bases from V and 5 bases from J, with 12 bases between. Germline V CDR1 and CDR2: SGDLS, YYNGEE. The CDR3 length is 14 residues. The CDR3 sequence: CASSSHRGTGELFF. The CDR3 DNA follows: TGTGCCAGCAGCTCGCACCGGGGGACCGGGGAGCTGTTTTTT.

This clone was counted a single time. The rearrangement links TRBV6-5 to TRBJ1-4, with D possibly TRBD1 on 6 matching bases. This CDR3 has 16 residues. Germline lookup yields CDR1 MNHEY and CDR2 SVGAGI. The V gene lost 4 bases and the J gene lost 0 bases, with 12 bases spanning the gap. CDR3 amino acids: CASSSKRQATNEKLFF. The CDR3 region has the DNA TGTGCCAGCAGTTCAAAAAGACAGGCAACTAATGAAAAACTGTTTTTT.

This chain links TRBV19 with TRBJ1-5; D may be TRBD1 (5 bases). Per germline, CDR1 LNHDA and CDR2 SQIVND (reference sequence). The CDR3 runs to 12 residues. Between the trimmed V and J ends, which lost 5 bases and 11 bases, there was a span of 13 bases. The CDR3 here is CASSRGVSAQHF. CDR3 coding DNA: TGTGCCAGTAGTCGGGGGGTGTCGGCCCAGCATTTT. The full variable domain, with the rest looked up from reference TRBV19 and TRBJ1-5, is DGGITQSPKYLFRKEGQNVTLSCEQNLNHDAMYWYRQDPGQGLRLIYYSQIVNDFQKGDIAEGYSVSREKKESFPLTVTSAQKNPTAFYLCASSRGVSAQHFGDGTRLSIL.

CDR3 sequence reads: CASRRGEAFF. The CDR3 bases are TGTGCCAGCAGAAGGGGGGAAGCTTTCTTT. This chain connects TRBV21-1 to TRBJ1-1; the table's D call, TRBD1, was not checked against the DNA. TRBV21-1 is deemed a pseudogene. The CDR3 runs to 10 residues.

The CDR3 region is CSVTGGATTQYF. DNA of the CDR3: TGCAGCGTAACAGGGGGCGCGACGACCCAGTACTTC. The gene calls are TRBV29-1 and TRBJ2-5; 9 positions match TRBD1. The V gene end was trimmed by 6 bases and the J gene end by 7 bases; junction bases not matched to a gene: 6. Germline loops: CDR1 SQVTM, CDR2 ANQGSEA. This CDR3 contains 12 residues.

The rearrangement uses TRBV27 and TRBJ1-1; D unclear. Germline CDR1 reads MNHEY; CDR2 reads SMNVEV (reference sequence). Trimming removed 3 bases from V and 1 base from J, with 18 bases in between. The CDR3 has 17 amino acids. The CDR3 DNA sequence: TGTGCCAGCAGTTTCCTCGCCCCGGCAGGCGAGAACACTGAAGCTTTCTTT. Translation: CASSFLAPAGENTEAFF.

The chain is built from TRBV2 and TRBJ1-4; D is unresolved. Between the trimmed V and J ends, which lost 7 bases and 2 bases, there was a span of 8 bases. Germline V gives CDR1 SNHLY, CDR2 FYNNEI. The CDR3 consists of 13 residues. The CDR3 coding sequence is TGTGCCAGCACTTATCGGACTAATGAAAAACTGTTTTTT. Translation gives CASTYRTNEKLFF.

As DNA, the CDR3 is TGTGCCTGGAGTGTAGGGGGGGGACGTGGAAACACCATATATTTT. Its translation is CAWSVGGGRGNTIYF. The genes are TRBV30 and TRBJ1-3, with TRBD1 as a possible D gene (6 bases). Germline V lookup: CDR1 GTSNPN, CDR2 SVGIG (reference sequence). The CDR3 runs to 15 residues. The V gene lost 0 bases and the J gene lost 3 bases, with 12 bases spanning the gap.

The rearrangement uses TRBV10-3 and TRBJ1-6, with TRBD1 identical over 9 bases. Germline loops: CDR1 ENHRY, CDR2 SYGVKD. J was trimmed by 5 bases and V by 10 bases; bases with no gene match: 6. This CDR3 has 14 amino acids. CDR3 amino acids: CATGQGNDNSPLHF. The CDR3 bases are TGTGCCACAGGACAGGGGAATGATAATTCACCCCTCCACTTT.

The CDR3 nucleotides are TGTGCCAGCAGTCTCGTCGGGACAAACGCTAACACCGGGGAGCTGTTTTTT. Its translation is CASSLVGTNANTGELFF. The genes are TRBV27 and TRBJ2-2; tentatively, D is TRBD1 (6 bases). Looked up from germline, CDR1 is MNHEY and CDR2 is SMNVEV (reference sequence). V was cut by 5 bases and J by 2 bases, with 18 bases left in between. The CDR3 spans 17 residues.

As DNA, the CDR3 is TGTGCCAGCAGTTATCGCCCAACGGACACCATATATTTT. Protein product: CASSYRPTDTIYF. The gene calls are TRBV6-5 and TRBJ1-3; D is uncertain. Germline V gene lookup returns CDR1 MNHEY and CDR2 SVGAGI. The V gene lost 3 bases and the J gene lost 8 bases, with 11 bases spanning the gap. The length of the CDR3 is 13 residues.

The chain is built from TRBV19 and TRBJ2-2; the match to TRBD2 covers 12 bases. The germline CDR1 and CDR2 sequences are LNHDA and SQIVND (reference sequence). The CDR3 runs to 14 residues. V lost 5 bases and J lost 11; bases outside the gene matches: 6. CDR3 DNA: TGTGCCAGTAGTCCCGGGACTAGCGGGCTAGAGCTGTTTTTT. Protein sequence: CASSPGTSGLELFF. Variable domain in full (rest from reference TRBV19 and TRBJ2-2): DGGITQSPKYLFRKEGQNVTLSCEQNLNHDAMYWYRQDPGQGLRLIYYSQIVNDFQKGDIAEGYSVSREKKESFPLTVTSAQKNPTAFYLCASSPGTSGLELFFGEGSRLTVL.

The chain recombines TRBV3-1 (or the pseudogene TRBV3-2) with TRBJ1-2; perhaps TRBD1 as D (6 bases). CDR3 length equals 16 residues. CDR1 is LGHDT and CDR2 is YNNKEL in the germline V gene (reference sequence). Trimming removed 3 bases at V and 0 bases at J, with 14 bases between. CDR3 loop: CASSQWAGETNYGYTF. CDR3 sequence (DNA): TGTGCCAGCAGCCAGTGGGCAGGGGAAACTAACTATGGCTACACCTTC.

The chain combines TRBV3-1 (or the pseudogene TRBV3-2) with TRBJ2-5; TRBD2 agrees at 8 bases. The ends lost 3 bases at V and 3 bases at J; junction bases unmatched: 6. The CDR3 runs to 15 residues. Germline V CDR1 and CDR2: LGHDT, YNNKEL (reference sequence). In DNA form, the CDR3 reads TGTGCCAGCAGCCATTACAAAGCGGGAGAAGAGACCCAGTACTTC. Its protein is CASSHYKAGEETQYF.

The chain employs TRBV2 and TRBJ2-4; tentatively, D is TRBD2 (5 bases). The germline V gene has CDR1 SNHLY and CDR2 FYNNEI. The length of the CDR3 is 15 residues. Trimming left V 1 base short and J 0 bases short, with 7 bases between. CDR3 in DNA: TGTGCCAGCAGTGAAGGGACTGTAGCCAAAAACATTCAGTACTTC. Amino acids: CASSEGTVAKNIQYF.

This chain uses TRBV27 with TRBJ1-5; 10 bases map to TRBD1. J was trimmed by 6 bases and V by 2 bases; bases with no gene match: 10. CDR3 size: 17 residues. CDR1 is MNHEY and CDR2 is SMNVEV in the germline V gene (reference sequence). CDR3 region: CASSLRAGTGVGQPQHF. The DNA for the CDR3 is TGTGCCAGCAGTTTACGAGCCGGGACAGGGGTGGGTCAGCCCCAGCATTTT.

This chain uses TRBV27 with TRBJ2-3; 9 nucleotides agree with TRBD2. The CDR3 is 16 residues long. With 1 base clipped from V and 3 bases from J, the junction kept 5 bases outside the gene matches. The germline gives CDR1 MNHEY, CDR2 SMNVEV (reference sequence). CDR3 in amino acids: CASSLFASGITDTQYF. The DNA for the CDR3 is TGTGCCAGCAGTTTATTTGCTAGCGGGATAACAGATACGCAGTATTTT.

This sequence joins TRBV5-4 and TRBJ2-3; possibly TRBD2 for D (6 bases). Germline V CDR1 and CDR2: SGHNT, YYREEE (reference sequence). The V end was cut by 4 bases, the J end by 2 bases, with 11 bases between. CDR3 length: 14 amino acids. The CDR3 sequence: CASSRDFLTDTQYF. CDR3 nucleotides: TGTGCCAGCAGCAGGGACTTTCTCACAGATACGCAGTATTTT.

The V call is TRBV13, the J call TRBJ1-6; 7 bases are shared with TRBD1. Germline CDR1 PRHDT, CDR2 FYEKMQ (reference sequence). Losses at the gene ends were 8 bases for V and 7 bases for J; bases not matched to a gene: 8. The CDR3 extends over 14 amino acids. The CDR3 DNA reads TGTGCCAGCGGAGACAGGGTGGTGAATTCACCCCTCCACTTT. It encodes CASGDRVVNSPLHF.